This T cell receptor (beta chain) originates from a study of cytomegalovirus exposure and HLA in healthy donors. Generated by immunoSEQ multiplex PCR, the TCRdb table keeps only in-frame clones and is missing some. In the table there are approximately 120,000 clones, nearly 90% of which are singletons. This clonotype originated in a woman aged 18-35 years in good health and CMV-seronegative. Sequenced: PBMCs.

The CDR3 protein is CASSDSFNSPLHF. The CDR3 nucleotides read TGCGCCAGCAGTGATAGTTTTAATTCACCCCTCCACTTT. This chain links TRBV10-2 with TRBJ1-6; D ambiguous. V gave up 3 bases and J gave up 6 bases, with 6 bases separating them. Germline V gives CDR1 WSHSY, CDR2 SAAADI. The CDR3 is 13 residues long.